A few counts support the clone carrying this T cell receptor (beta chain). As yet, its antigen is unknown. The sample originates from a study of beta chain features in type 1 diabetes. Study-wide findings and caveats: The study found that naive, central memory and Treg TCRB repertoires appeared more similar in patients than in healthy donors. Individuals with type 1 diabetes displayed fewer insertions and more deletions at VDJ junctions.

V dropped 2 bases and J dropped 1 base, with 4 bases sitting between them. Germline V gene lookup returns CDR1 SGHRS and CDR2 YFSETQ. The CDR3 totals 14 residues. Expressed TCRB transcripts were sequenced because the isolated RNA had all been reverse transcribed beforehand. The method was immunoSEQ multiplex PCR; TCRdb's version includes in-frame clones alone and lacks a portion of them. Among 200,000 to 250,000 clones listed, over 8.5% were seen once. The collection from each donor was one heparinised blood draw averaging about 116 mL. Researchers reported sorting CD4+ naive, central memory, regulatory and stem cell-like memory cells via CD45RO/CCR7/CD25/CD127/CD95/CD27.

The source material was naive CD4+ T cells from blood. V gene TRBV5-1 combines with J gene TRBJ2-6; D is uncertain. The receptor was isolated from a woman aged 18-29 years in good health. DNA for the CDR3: TGCGCCAGCAGCTTCACATCTGGGGCCAACGTCCTGACTTTC. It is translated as CASSFTSGANVLTF. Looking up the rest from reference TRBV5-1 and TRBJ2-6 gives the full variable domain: KAGVTQTPRYLIKTRGQQVTLSCSPISGHRSVSWYQQTPGQGLQFLFEYFSETQRNKGNFPGRFSGRQFSNSRSEMNVSTLELGDSALYLCASSFTSGANVLTFGAGSRLTVL.